This T cell receptor beta chain was identified during a study of T cells after somatic rescue of genetic block. Measured with immunoSEQ multiplex PCR; TCRdb has only the in-frame clones, and not every one. The top ten hold approximately 1.5% of the sample, which has about 120,000 clones, over 80% seen once. Trimming took off 1 base at V and 0 bases at J, with 8 bases between the two ends. Germline V CDR1 and CDR2: SNHLY, FYNNEI. This CDR3 contains 15 residues. Sample: peripheral blood mononuclear cells (PBMCs). This sequence originates from a woman in her late teens or twenties. V usage is TRBV2 and J usage is TRBJ2-3; D remains ambiguous. CDR3 region: CASSEESASTDTQYF. CDR3 DNA sequence: TGTGCCAGCAGTGAAGAGTCGGCTAGCACAGATACGCAGTATTTT.